What follows are 27 T cell receptor beta chains derived from one specimen sequenced in a study of T-cell reconstitution after alpha-beta-depleted transplantation in children. The authors prepared the TCRbeta library with unique molecular identifiers. TCRdb processed the PCR reads anew with MiXCR; each CDR3 protein has one entry. The sample records nearly 350,000 distinct CDR3 sequences, under 20% being singletons. The material sequenced was PBMCs, mostly from graft donor cells, taken 360 days after TCRalphabeta/CD19-depleted stem cell transplant. All receptors come from a male patient aged 2-15 years who had a stem cell transplant for acute lymphoblastic leukemia, so the T cells may come from the graft donor.

This clonotype was seen a handful of times. A junction boundary mismatches the germline segment, possibly from a read error. The chain joins TRBV20-1 to TRBJ1-1, with D hard to call. Looked up from germline, CDR1 is DFQATT and CDR2 is SNEGSKA (reference sequence). The CDR3 spans 11 residues. The CDR3 sequence is CSARDNTEAFF. CDR3 bases: TGCAGTGCCAGAGACAACACTGAAGCTTTCTTT.

The chain has TRBV20-1 and TRBJ2-7; 9 bases match TRBD2. This CDR3 has 14 amino acids. Germline V lookup: CDR1 DFQATT, CDR2 SNEGSKA (reference sequence). V was pared by 1 base and J by 2 bases, with 3 bases of the junction left unmatched. The CDR3 protein is CSARVTSGAYEQYF. The CDR3 coding sequence is TGCAGTGCTAGAGTGACTAGCGGAGCCTACGAGCAGTACTTC.

This rearrangement joins TRBV29-1 to TRBJ2-7; D not resolved. Germline V CDR1 and CDR2: SQVTM, ANQGSEA. This CDR3 spans 12 amino acids. The germline V and J ends were trimmed by 1 base and 5 bases, with 9 bases remaining between them. Here the CDR3 reads CSVEGVRDEQYF. CDR3 DNA: TGCAGCGTTGAAGGGGTCAGAGACGAGCAGTACTTC.

This clonotype was seen a handful of times. The V call is TRBV28, the J call TRBJ2-1; tentatively, D is TRBD1 (5 bases). Trimming removed 4 bases at V and 4 bases at J, with 14 bases between. The CDR3 runs 15 residues. Germline V lookup: CDR1 MDHEN, CDR2 SYDVKM. The CDR3 nucleotides are TGTGCCAGCAGTTCCCGGTCTAGGGGTTACAATGAGCAGTTCTTC. Its protein is CASSSRSRGYNEQFF.

This chain links TRBV6-5 with TRBJ2-2, with D possibly matching TRBD1 (6 bases). The CDR3 covers 14 residues. V lost 0 bases, J lost 6 bases, and 8 bases lay in between. Germline lookup yields CDR1 MNHEY and CDR2 SVGAGI. The CDR3 nucleotides are TGTGCCAGCAGTTACTCGGACAGATCCGGGGAGCTGTTTTTT. It encodes CASSYSDRSGELFF.

V and J are TRBV4-2 and TRBJ2-3, with a tentative D call TRBD1 (6 bases). Looked up from germline, CDR1 is LGHNA and CDR2 is YNFKEQ. The CDR3 extends over 20 amino acids. Trimming removed 0 bases at V and 6 bases at J, with 28 bases between. The CDR3 region is CASSQEGTLETGSQADTQYF. The DNA for the CDR3 is TGTGCCAGCAGCCAAGAGGGAACTTTGGAAACAGGGAGCCAAGCGGATACGCAGTATTTT.

This clonotype was seen a few times. The chain recombines TRBV9 with TRBJ1-2, with D hard to call. The germline V gene encodes CDR1 SGDLS and CDR2 YYNGEE. With 0 bases removed from V and 2 bases from J, the gap between germline ends came to 5 bases. The CDR3 length is 13 residues. The DNA of the CDR3 is TGTGCCAGCAGCGTAGGTACGAACTATGGCTACACCTTC. This gives the protein CASSVGTNYGYTF.

The V and J genes are TRBV7-3 and TRBJ1-1; the match to TRBD1 covers 7 bases. This CDR3 spans 15 amino acids. Germline V gene data show CDR1 as SGHTA and CDR2 as FQGTGA. Trimming removed 1 base from V and 7 bases from J; junction bases left unmatched: 9. The CDR3 loop reads CASSLNGQRQGEAFF. CDR3 nucleotide sequence: TGTGCCAGCAGCTTAAATGGGCAGCGACAGGGTGAAGCTTTCTTT.

This clonotype was detected ten times or more. The chain carries TRBV12-3 or TRBV12-4 and TRBJ1-3, with D unresolved. The V gene lost 5 bases and the J gene lost 0 bases, with 11 bases spanning the gap. The CDR3 loop spans 15 amino acids. CDR3 nucleotide sequence: TGTGCCAGCAGTCGTTCCTACTTCTCTGGAAACACCATATATTTT. Translating gives CASSRSYFSGNTIYF.

Of note for this clonotype: Mismatch with germline at one junction end may stem from a read error. The chain combines TRBV7-7 with TRBJ2-5; possible D gene TRBD2, 5 bases. The CDR3 has 15 amino acids. Germline V lookup: CDR1 SSHAT, CDR2 FNYEAQ (reference sequence). Written as DNA, the CDR3 is TGTGCTAGCAGCTTAGCGCGTCGGCCCCAAGAGACCCAGTACTTC. It specifies CASSLARRPQETQYF.

Only a few counts were recorded for this clonotype. At one of its ends the junction is not consistent with the germline gene, which may arise from a read error. This chain joins TRBV4-3 and TRBJ2-3; perhaps TRBD2 as D (6 bases). From germline, CDR1 is LGHNA and CDR2 YSLEER. The length of the CDR3 is 19 residues. This CDR3 is CASSQEGVWEEPSTYTQYF. DNA for the CDR3: TGCGCCAGCAGCCAAGAAGGGGTGTGGGAGGAACCAAGCACATATACGCAGTATTTT.

This clonotype has at least ten counts. This sequence joins TRBV6-5 and TRBJ2-3; a weak D match, TRBD2 (6 bases). Trimming left V 2 bases short and J 6 bases short, with 21 bases between. Germline lookup yields CDR1 MNHEY and CDR2 SVGAGI. This CDR3 comprises 17 residues. CDR3 loop: CASSYRTWREAQDTQYF. CDR3 DNA: TGTGCCAGCAGTTACCGTACTTGGAGGGAGGCCCAGGATACGCAGTATTTT.

This chain joins TRBV4-3 and TRBJ2-1; 9 positions agree with TRBD2. CDR3 length: 18 amino acids. V was clipped by 0 bases and J by 5 bases; unmatched bases: 11. Germline V gene lookup returns CDR1 LGHNA and CDR2 YSLEER. The CDR3 spells CASSQEMLAGYRDNEQFF. CDR3 bases: TGCGCCAGCAGCCAAGAAATGCTAGCGGGATACCGTGACAATGAGCAGTTCTTC.

There are many counts of this clonotype. This chain joins TRBV5-1 and TRBJ2-7; D is perhaps TRBD2 (6 bases). CDR3 length equals 15 residues. V lost 3 bases to trimming and J lost 1 base, with 14 bases between them. Germline loops: CDR1 SGHRS, CDR2 YFSETQ. CDR3 amino acids: CASSSGLLGSYEQYF. Written as DNA, the CDR3 is TGCGCCAGCAGCTCGGGACTCTTAGGGTCCTACGAGCAGTACTTC.

This clonotype was detected only a few times. V and J are TRBV29-1 and TRBJ2-5; 7 bases align to TRBD1. CDR1 and CDR2 (germline): SQVTM, ANQGSEA. The CDR3 runs to 12 residues. J gave up 4 bases and V 6 bases, and 5 bases lay outside the gene matches. The CDR3 DNA is TGCAGCGTAGAGGACAGGCCAGAGACCCAGTACTTC. Amino acid sequence: CSVEDRPETQYF.

This clonotype was seen at least ten times. The V call is TRBV24-1, the J call TRBJ2-1; 8 positions match TRBD2. V was pared by 9 bases and J by 0 bases, with 15 bases of the junction left unmatched. Germline V gene sequence: CDR1 KGHDR, CDR2 SFDVKD. The CDR3 consists of 18 residues. This chain's CDR3 is CATYNKRESSPSYNEQFF. The CDR3 coding sequence is TGTGCCACCTATAATAAGCGGGAGTCGTCCCCCTCCTACAATGAGCAGTTCTTC.

The table lists this clonotype with a few counts. The genes are TRBV15 and TRBJ2-2, with D perhaps being TRBD1 or TRBD2 (5 bases each). Germline V lookup: CDR1 LNHNV, CDR2 YYDKDF (reference sequence). Trimming shortened V by 0 bases and J by 5 bases, and 19 bases separated the two germline ends. The CDR3 runs to 18 residues. The CDR3 sequence is CATSRDFWGRGLTGELFF. The DNA for the CDR3 is TGTGCCACCAGCAGAGATTTTTGGGGGAGAGGCCTAACCGGGGAGCTGTTTTTT.

The chain carries TRBV20-1 and TRBJ2-5, with D hard to call. Between the trimmed V and J ends, which lost 4 bases and 4 bases, there was a span of 13 bases. The CDR3 has 13 amino acids. The germline V gene encodes CDR1 DFQATT and CDR2 SNEGSKA (reference sequence). CDR3 bases: TGCAGTGCTACCGGGCCTCTGGGAGAGACCCAGTACTTC. Amino acid sequence: CSATGPLGETQYF.

This clonotype was seen a few times. The J gene is TRBJ2-7, the V gene TRBV4-3; 16 bases agree with TRBD2. V trimming: 1 base; J trimming: 6 bases; junction bases outside the gene matches: 12. The CDR3 sequence is 19 residues long. The germline V gene encodes CDR1 LGHNA and CDR2 YSLEER. CDR3 region: CASSQAPSGLAGGPSEQYF. CDR3 nucleotides: TGCGCCAGCAGCCAAGCCCCCTCGGGACTAGCGGGAGGGCCGTCCGAGCAGTACTTC.

This clonotype was seen repeatedly, ten times or more. This chain joins TRBV4-1 and TRBJ2-3; maybe TRBD1 (6 bases). The germline V gene has CDR1 MGHRA and CDR2 YSYEKL. CDR3 length: 18 amino acids. V shed 0 bases and J shed 2 bases, with 18 bases lying between them. This chain's CDR3 is CASSQDRFPTGFTDTQYF. CDR3 coding DNA: TGCGCCAGCAGCCAAGATCGTTTCCCCACAGGGTTCACAGATACGCAGTATTTT.

The chain recombines TRBV12-3 or TRBV12-4 with TRBJ2-5; 7 nucleotides align to TRBD1. V shed 4 bases and J 2 bases; nucleotides not matched to a gene: 13. This CDR3 is 17 amino acids long. This chain's CDR3 is CASSSDRVETGQETQYF. CDR3 DNA sequence: TGTGCCAGCAGTTCAGACAGGGTGGAAACAGGGCAAGAGACCCAGTACTTC.

This chain uses TRBV7-2 with TRBJ2-1, with 10 nucleotides matching TRBD1. This CDR3 comprises 16 residues. V was pared by 2 bases and J by 6 bases, with 7 bases of the junction left unmatched. Germline CDR1 reads SGHTA; CDR2 reads FQGNSA. CDR3 amino acids: CASSLFLGQGPNEQFF. In DNA form, the CDR3 reads TGTGCCAGCAGCTTATTCTTGGGACAGGGGCCCAATGAGCAGTTCTTC.

The chain has TRBV9 and TRBJ1-4; D is perhaps TRBD1 (6 bases). This CDR3 is 16 amino acids long. Trimming left V 0 bases short and J 4 bases short, with 13 bases between. Germline V lookup: CDR1 SGDLS, CDR2 YYNGEE. CDR3 sequence reads: CASSVAGGGLNEKLFF. CDR3 DNA: TGTGCCAGCAGCGTAGCAGGTGGGGGGCTTAATGAAAAACTGTTTTTT.

This clonotype was found a few times. The chain is built from TRBV2 and TRBJ2-7, with TRBD2 as a possible D gene (5 bases). The CDR3 length is 12 residues. Trimming removed 5 bases at V and 2 bases at J, with 7 bases between. Germline assignment: CDR1 SNHLY and CDR2 FYNNEI. CDR3 loop: CASSREPYEQYF. Here the CDR3 DNA reads TGTGCCAGCAGTAGGGAGCCCTACGAGCAGTACTTC.

This clonotype was detected ten times or more. The DNA is omitted, as the CDR3 cannot be located on it reliably, and the CDR3 follows TCRdb's listing. The chain's CDR3 is CASSFGPGVNTEAFF. This chain uses TRBV5-1 with TRBJ1-1; the D call in the table, TRBD1, was not verified against the DNA. Germline CDR1 SGHRS, CDR2 YFSETQ. The length of the CDR3 is 15 amino acids, counting both ends.

In its sample, this clonotype is medium-sized. The chain recombines TRBV29-1 with TRBJ2-5; 7 bases are a match to TRBD1. Germline loops: CDR1 SQVTM, CDR2 ANQGSEA. This CDR3 has 12 amino acids. Germline trimming cut 6 bases from V and 3 bases from J; bases unmatched to any gene: 4. The CDR3 sequence: CSVATGEETQYF. Here the CDR3 DNA reads TGCAGCGTCGCCACAGGGGAAGAGACCCAGTACTTC. Full variable domain (rest looked up from reference TRBV29-1 and TRBJ2-5): SAVISQKPSRDICQRGTSLTIQCQVDSQVTMMFWYRQQPGQSLTLIATANQGSEATYESGFVIDKFPISRPNLTFSTLTVSNMSPEDSSIYLCSVATGEETQYFGPGTRLLVL.

V gene TRBV4-1 combines with J gene TRBJ1-1; a weak D match, TRBD1 (5 bases). The CDR3 is 18 residues long. The germline V gene encodes CDR1 MGHRA and CDR2 YSYEKL. V lost 1 base and J lost 0, with 18 bases in between. The CDR3 sequence is CASSQGRFRAPLNTEAFF. The CDR3 coding sequence is TGCGCCAGCAGCCAAGGTAGGTTCAGGGCCCCCCTGAACACTGAAGCTTTCTTT.